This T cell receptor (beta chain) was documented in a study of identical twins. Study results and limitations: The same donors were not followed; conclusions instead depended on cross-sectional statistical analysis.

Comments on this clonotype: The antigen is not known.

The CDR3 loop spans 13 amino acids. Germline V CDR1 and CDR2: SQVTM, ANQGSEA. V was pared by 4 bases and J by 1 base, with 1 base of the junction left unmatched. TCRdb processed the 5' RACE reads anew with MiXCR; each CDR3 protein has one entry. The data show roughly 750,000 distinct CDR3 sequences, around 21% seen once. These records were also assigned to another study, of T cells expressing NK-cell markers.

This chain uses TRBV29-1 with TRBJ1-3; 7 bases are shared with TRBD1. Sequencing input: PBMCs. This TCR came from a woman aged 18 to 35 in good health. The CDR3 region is CSVAQGSGNTIYF. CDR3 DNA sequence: TGCAGCGTTGCACAGGGGTCTGGAAACACCATATATTTT.